These T cell receptor beta chains were read from a single sample in a study of CXCR3-negative and CXCR3-positive naive CD8 T cells. For each CDR3 protein, TCRdb gives one entry from its re-call of the 5' RACE reads, without DNA. Here the sample table reports 40,000 to 55,000 distinct CDR3 sequences. Sequenced: naive CXCR3- CD8+ T cells from blood. The receptors stem from a human donor in good health. Some clones in this sample may be carry-over from other donors' samples. Both conserved end residues are part of each CDR3. Clone size is given for some rows only: seen once, a few or many times, or a class if the clone is expanded.

size: NA
J: TRBJ2-2
V: TRBV7-9
CDR3: CASSSPGQGNAGELFF

size: NA
J: TRBJ2-5
V: TRBV7-2
CDR3: CASSDSGGKETQYF

size: NA
J: TRBJ2-7
V: TRBV10-3
CDR3: CAIRNELAGASRSYEQYF

size: NA
J: TRBJ1-1
V: TRBV12-3/TRBV12-4
CDR3: CASSLVGLSGVTEAFF

size: NA
J: TRBJ2-7
V: TRBV28
CDR3: CASSPMTDYHYEQYF

size: medium-sized
J: TRBJ2-5
V: TRBV12-3/TRBV12-4
CDR3: CASSSGETQYF

size: NA
J: TRBJ2-2
V: TRBV28
CDR3: CASVDSPNTGELFF

size: NA
J: TRBJ2-7
V: TRBV29-1
CDR3: CSVLGQGKYEQYF

size: NA
J: TRBJ2-3
V: TRBV7-9
CDR3: CASSSERSGRTDTQYF

size: NA
J: TRBJ2-1
V: TRBV28
CDR3: CASKDRRSNEQFF

size: NA
J: TRBJ2-2
V: TRBV28
CDR3: CASSSRGNTGELFF

size: NA
J: TRBJ2-1
V: TRBV7-6
CDR3: CASSLGAGLANEQFF

size: NA
J: TRBJ1-1
V: TRBV9
CDR3: CASSALGTEAFF

size: NA
J: TRBJ1-1
V: TRBV27
CDR3: CASSLMPGQGIRTEAFF

size: NA
J: TRBJ1-1
V: TRBV29-1
CDR3: CSVESPNPAEAFF

size: NA
J: TRBJ2-5
V: TRBV7-3
CDR3: CASSLIGRALKSETQYF

size: NA
J: TRBJ2-7
V: TRBV5-5
CDR3: CASSPGAPSSYEQYF

size: NA
J: TRBJ2-7
V: TRBV19
CDR3: CASSMFAESYEQYF

size: NA
J: TRBJ2-5
V: TRBV7-3
CDR3: CASSNGNQETQYF

size: NA
J: TRBJ1-3
V: TRBV13
CDR3: CASTRTGTAGNTIYF

size: NA
J: TRBJ1-1
V: TRBV20-1
CDR3: CSALSEHTEAFF

size: NA
J: TRBJ1-1
V: TRBV27
CDR3: CASSLSNWDRAFF

size: NA
J: TRBJ2-3
V: TRBV7-2
CDR3: CASSVRLDTQYF

size: NA
J: TRBJ2-7
V: TRBV6-2/TRBV6-3
CDR3: CASAAGGVTYEQYF

size: NA
J: TRBJ2-3
V: TRBV6-2/TRBV6-3
CDR3: CASSYFGRDTDTQYF

size: NA
J: TRBJ2-5
V: TRBV7-8
CDR3: CASSLEGEKTQYF

size: NA
J: TRBJ1-2
V: TRBV5-5
CDR3: CASSLETGTSGYTF

size: NA
J: TRBJ2-4
V: TRBV29-1
CDR3: CSVRSGPRGAQYF

size: NA
J: TRBJ1-2
V: TRBV15
CDR3: CATSRDIEPPADYGYTF

size: NA
J: TRBJ2-1
V: TRBV6-2/TRBV6-3
CDR3: CASSYLGTHNEQFF

size: medium-sized
J: TRBJ1-2
V: TRBV4-2
CDR3: CASSQERGRTWGYTF

size: NA
J: TRBJ1-5
V: TRBV4-3
CDR3: CASSQYRRSNQPQHF

size: NA
J: TRBJ2-7
V: TRBV4-2
CDR3: CASSQDSLAGSYEQYF

size: NA
J: TRBJ2-7
V: TRBV12-3/TRBV12-4
CDR3: CASRGTGGYEQYF

size: NA
J: TRBJ2-1
V: TRBV29-1
CDR3: CSVQEYNEQFF

size: NA
J: TRBJ2-1
V: TRBV7-6
CDR3: CASSFLAGGWSSYNEQFF

size: NA
J: TRBJ1-2
V: TRBV4-3
CDR3: CASSQDLAGSLYGYTF

size: NA
J: TRBJ1-3
V: TRBV11-3
CDR3: CASSSRAGNTIYF

size: NA
J: TRBJ2-2
V: TRBV28
CDR3: CASSLIGNTGELFF